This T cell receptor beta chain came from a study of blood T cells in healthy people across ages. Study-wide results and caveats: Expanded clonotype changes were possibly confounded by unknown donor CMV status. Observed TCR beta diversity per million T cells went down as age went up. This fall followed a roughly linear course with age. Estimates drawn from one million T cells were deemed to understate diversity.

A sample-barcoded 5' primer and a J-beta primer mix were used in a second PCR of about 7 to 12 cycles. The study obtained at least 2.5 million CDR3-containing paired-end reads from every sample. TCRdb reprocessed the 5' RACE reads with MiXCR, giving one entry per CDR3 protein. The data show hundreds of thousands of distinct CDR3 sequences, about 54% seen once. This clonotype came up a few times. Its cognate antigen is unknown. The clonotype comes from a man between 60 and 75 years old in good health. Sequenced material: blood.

This CDR3 is CASSLAGGRDEQFF. DNA for the CDR3: TGTGCCAGCAGCTTAGCGGGGGGTAGGGATGAGCAGTTCTTC. The V call is TRBV7-9, the J call TRBJ2-1, with D possibly being TRBD2 (6 bases). The germline CDR1 and CDR2 sequences are SEHNR and FQNEAQ (reference sequence). Trimming stripped 0 bases from V and 8 bases from J, with 11 bases between. CDR3 length: 14 amino acids.